This T cell receptor (beta chain) was sequenced in a study of blood T cells in healthy people across ages. The V gene end was trimmed by 5 bases and the J gene end by 4 bases; junction bases not matched to a gene: 6. CDR3 size: 15 residues. Germline CDR1 reads MDHEN; CDR2 reads SYDVKM. Investigators took ten milliliters of peripheral blood from every donor. The authors ran a second PCR of 7 to 11 cycles using a sample-barcoded 5' primer and a J-beta primer mix. TCRdb re-analysed the 5' RACE reads in MiXCR, keeping a single row per CDR3 protein. The data show approximately 850,000 distinct CDR3 sequences, about 42% seen once. Study results and limitations: Per million T cells, the diversity of TCR beta decreased roughly linearly as age advanced.

Worth noting for this clonotype: Antigen: not known.

The TCR comes from a man in his 60s in good health. V usage is TRBV28 and J usage is TRBJ2-5, with TRBD1 identical over 11 bases. The specimen sequenced was blood. Here the CDR3 reads CASSQRTGGRETQYF. The CDR3 bases are TGTGCCAGCAGTCAAAGGACAGGGGGCAGAGAGACCCAGTACTTC.